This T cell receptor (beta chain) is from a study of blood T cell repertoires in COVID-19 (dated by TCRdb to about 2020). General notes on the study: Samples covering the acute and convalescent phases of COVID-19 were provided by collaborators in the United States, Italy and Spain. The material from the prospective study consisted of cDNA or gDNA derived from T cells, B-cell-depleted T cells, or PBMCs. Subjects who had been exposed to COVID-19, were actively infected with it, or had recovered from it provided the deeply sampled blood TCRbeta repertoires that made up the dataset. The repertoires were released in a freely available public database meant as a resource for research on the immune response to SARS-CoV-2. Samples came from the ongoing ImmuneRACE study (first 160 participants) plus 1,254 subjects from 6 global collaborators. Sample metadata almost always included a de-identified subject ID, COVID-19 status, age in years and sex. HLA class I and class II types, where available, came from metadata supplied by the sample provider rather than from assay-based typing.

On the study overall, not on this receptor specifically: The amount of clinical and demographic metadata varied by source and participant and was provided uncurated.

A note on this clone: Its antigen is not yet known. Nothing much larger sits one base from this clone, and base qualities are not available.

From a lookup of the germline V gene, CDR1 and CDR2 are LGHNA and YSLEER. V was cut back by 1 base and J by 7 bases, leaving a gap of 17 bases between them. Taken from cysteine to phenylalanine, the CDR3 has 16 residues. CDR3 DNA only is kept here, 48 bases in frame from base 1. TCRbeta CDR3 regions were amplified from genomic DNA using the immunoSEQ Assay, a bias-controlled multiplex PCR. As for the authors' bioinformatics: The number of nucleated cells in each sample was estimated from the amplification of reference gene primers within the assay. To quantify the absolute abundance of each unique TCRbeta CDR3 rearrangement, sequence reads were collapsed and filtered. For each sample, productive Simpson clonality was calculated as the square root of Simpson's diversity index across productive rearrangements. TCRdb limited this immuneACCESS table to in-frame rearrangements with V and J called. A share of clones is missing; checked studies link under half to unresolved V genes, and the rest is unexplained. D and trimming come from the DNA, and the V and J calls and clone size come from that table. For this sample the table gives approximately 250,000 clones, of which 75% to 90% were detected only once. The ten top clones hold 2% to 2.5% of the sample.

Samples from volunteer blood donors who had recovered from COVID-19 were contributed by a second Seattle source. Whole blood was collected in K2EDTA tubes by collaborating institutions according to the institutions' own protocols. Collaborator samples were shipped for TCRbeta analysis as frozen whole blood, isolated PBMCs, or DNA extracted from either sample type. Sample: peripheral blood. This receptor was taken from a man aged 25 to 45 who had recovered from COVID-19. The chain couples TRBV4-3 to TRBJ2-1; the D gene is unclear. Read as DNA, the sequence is TGCGCCAGCAGCCAAGGCTGGCGTGAGGAGACGAATGAGCAGTTCTTC. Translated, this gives CASSQGWREETNEQFF.